This record covers a single T cell receptor beta chain. The target of this receptor is not known. No base quality values were provided; no much bigger clone lies one nucleotide off. Collaborating institutions collected whole blood in K2EDTA tubes following their own protocols. For TCRbeta analysis, collaborators shipped samples as frozen whole blood, isolated PBMCs, or DNA extracted from either of those sample types. The immunoSEQ Assay, a bias-controlled multiplex PCR, was used to amplify TCRbeta CDR3 regions from genomic DNA. In the authors' own workflow: The number of nucleated cells in each sample was estimated from the amplification of reference gene primers within the assay. Sequence reads were collapsed and filtered to measure the absolute abundance of every unique TCRbeta CDR3 rearrangement. For each sample, productive Simpson clonality was calculated as the square root of Simpson's diversity index across productive rearrangements. TCRdb holds this immuneACCESS table with in-frame rearrangements only. Some clones are missing; in checked studies, unresolved V genes explain under half, and the rest has no known cause. That table furnishes V, J and clone size, whereas the DNA furnished D and trimming. Within this sample are about 190,000 clones, with around 85% of them counted one time only. The ten largest account for 9.5% to 15% of the sample.

This specimen belongs to a study of blood T cell repertoires in COVID-19 (dated by TCRdb to the early 2020s). Describing the broader study: Samples covering the acute and convalescent phases of COVID-19 were provided by collaborators in the United States, Italy and Spain. Deeply sampled blood TCRbeta repertoires from subjects exposed to, actively infected with, or recovered from COVID-19 were included in the dataset. The prospective study material was composed of cDNA or gDNA derived from T cells, B-cell-depleted T cells, or PBMCs. Where HLA class I and class II types were available, the types were taken from metadata supplied by the sample provider, not from assay-based typing. The samples were drawn from the first 160 participants of the ongoing ImmuneRACE study and from over a thousand subjects provided by 6 global collaborators. A de-identified subject ID, COVID-19 status, age in years and sex were almost always included in the sample metadata. The repertoires were released in a freely available public database meant as a resource for research on the immune response to SARS-CoV-2. What the research found in general, with its limitations: The quantity of clinical and demographic metadata differed by source and by participant and was supplied without curation.

Sequenced input: peripheral blood. This TCR came from a woman in her forties or fifties with acute or convalescent COVID-19.

CDR3 region: CATRSGSSEQFF. The DNA is TGTGCCACCCGTTCAGGCAGCTCTGAGCAGTTCTTC. The rearrangement joined TRBV19 to TRBJ2-1; the D segment cannot be called with confidence. The junction shows trimming of 10 bases on V and 9 bases on J, plus 16 bases between the germline ends. The germline V gene (reference sequence) provides CDR1 LNHDA and CDR2 SQIVND. There are 12 amino acids in the CDR3, from cysteine to phenylalanine inclusive. Just CDR3 DNA is preserved here, 36 bases in frame from base 1.